The clone carrying this T cell receptor beta chain came up a few times. What it binds is unknown. This entry comes from a study of T cell repertoires in cytomegalovirus infection. In the study overall: In public TCR beta signatures, there were indications of both CMV infection and matching HLA type.

A single record per CDR3 protein comes from TCRdb applying MiXCR to the reads. The table includes about 340,000 distinct CDR3 sequences, under 35% detected once. CDR1 SGHAT and CDR2 FQNNGV come from the germline V gene. This CDR3 spans 15 amino acids. V dropped 3 bases and J dropped 4 bases, with 12 bases sitting between them. The chain links TRBV11-2 to TRBJ2-2; D is unclear. The receptor comes from a human donor in good health (CMV status not recorded). Some clones in this sample may be carry-over from other donors' samples. Sequenced material: cultured PBMCs, taken from culture after CMV antigen stimulation. In DNA form, the CDR3 reads TGTGCCAGCAGCTTTAACCCCGACCCCACCGGGGAGCTGTTTTTT. Translation: CASSFNPDPTGELFF.